This T cell receptor beta chain was documented in a study of T cell responses to AZD1222 COVID-19 vaccine. Study results and limitations: Among vaccine-associated CD4 TCRs, coverage spanned spike, with dominance at 160-218 and 743-854. It was only after the peak T cell response that any repertoires were sampled. Breadth and depth of Spike-specific TCRs rose after two AZD1222 doses.

As to this clone: Antigen: not known.

Trimming took off 0 bases at V and 6 bases at J, with 4 bases between the two ends. CDR1 and CDR2 from the germline V gene are SGHRS and YFSETQ. There are 13 residues in the CDR3. TCRdb's copy holds only in-frame clones and misses some; the assay was immunoSEQ multiplex PCR. The sample shows about 150,000 clones, more than 85% of them seen only once. Second-dose recipients at about 4 or about 12 weeks were treated as one pooled group. The receptor was derived from an adult who received the AZD1222 COVID-19 vaccine. The V and J genes are TRBV5-1 and TRBJ1-6; D remains unclear. The source material was peripheral blood, sampled 28 days after the second AZD1222 dose. The chain's CDR3 is CASSLGFNSPLHF. In nucleotides, the CDR3 is TGCGCCAGCAGCTTGGGCTTTAATTCACCCCTCCACTTT.